The 7 T cell receptor beta chains given below trace back to one sample, sequenced in a study of STAT5B mutations in CD4+ large granular lymphocyte leukemia. The protocol was immunoSEQ multiplex PCR, while the TCRdb copy is restricted to in-frame clones and leaves out a portion. The sample has about 48,000 clones, just over 70% seen once. The sequenced sample was CD4+ T cells from blood buffy coats. The receptors shown here come from a human donor in good health.

This clone was found a few times. This sequence joins TRBV6-1 and TRBJ2-1, with D unclear. Germline lookup yields CDR1 MNHNS and CDR2 SASEGT. Trimming removed 7 bases at V and 7 bases at J, with 14 bases between. This CDR3 has 13 amino acids. The CDR3 loop reads CASINPLGNEQFF. The CDR3 DNA reads as TGTGCCAGCATCAACCCTCTAGGGAATGAGCAGTTCTTC.

CDR3 residues: CASSLDGQGDPGGYTF. The CDR3 region has the DNA TGCGCCAGCAGCTTGGACGGACAGGGGGACCCGGGTGGCTACACCTTC. The rearrangement links TRBV5-1 to TRBJ1-2; 10 bases match TRBD1. With V trimmed by 0 bases and J by 7 bases, 9 bases remained unmatched. Germline CDR1 reads SGHRS; CDR2 reads YFSETQ. There are 16 residues in the CDR3.

V gene TRBV6-7 combines with J gene TRBJ2-7, with 10 bases lining up with TRBD1. TRBV6-7 is labeled an ORF, and its function is uncertain. This CDR3 has 19 amino acids. V gave up 2 bases and J gave up 3 bases; unmatched junction bases: 16. CDR3 sequence (DNA): TGTGCCAGCAGTTACCAAAATAGCTCCGGGACAGGGGACCGCTACGAGCAGTACGTC. Protein product: CASSYQNSSGTGDRYEQYV.

In this sample, this clone turned up once. The chain has TRBV7-2 and TRBJ1-3; perhaps TRBD1 as D (5 bases). The CDR3 contains 14 residues. CDR1 SGHTA and CDR2 FQGNSA come from the germline V gene. V dropped 7 bases and J dropped 0 bases, with 10 bases sitting between them. CDR3 sequence (DNA): TGTGCCAGCACCGAACAGGTCTCTGGAAACACCATATATTTT. Protein: CASTEQVSGNTIYF.

About this clone itself: This sample also contains other DNA sequences that code for the same CDR3. The genes are TRBV19 and TRBJ1-2; no clear D. CDR1 is LNHDA and CDR2 is SQIVND in the germline V gene (reference sequence). V lost 9 bases, J lost 5 bases, and 7 bases lay in between. The length of the CDR3 is 10 residues. The CDR3 protein is CASSSYGYTF. In nucleotides, the CDR3 is TGTGCCAGCTCTAGTTATGGCTACACCTTC.

The CDR3 nucleotides are TGTGCCAGCACGCAGGGGGTAACTGGGGCCAACGTCCTGACTTTC. Translation gives CASTQGVTGANVLTF. The chain uses TRBV25-1 and TRBJ2-6; 7 bases align to TRBD1. V shed 7 bases and J 2 bases; nucleotides not matched to a gene: 5. Germline V CDR1 and CDR2: MGHDK, SYGVNS. There are 15 residues in the CDR3.

This clone occurred a few times. CDR3: CAIRPQGENEKLFF. In nucleotides, the CDR3 is TGTGCCATCAGACCACAGGGAGAGAATGAAAAACTGTTTTTT. The rearrangement links TRBV10-3 to TRBJ1-4, with a tentative D call TRBD1 (6 bases). The germline V gene has CDR1 ENHRY and CDR2 SYGVKD. The V end lost 6 bases, the J end lost 5 bases, and 13 bases lay between the germline ends. CDR3 length equals 14 residues.